One and the same sample provided the 29 T cell receptor beta chains below, sequenced in a study of blood T cell repertoires in COVID-19. Produced via immunoSEQ multiplex PCR; TCRdb's table is partial and in-frame only. The profile shows about 150,000 clones, roughly 90% of them singletons. Sequences were obtained from peripheral blood. Receptors were obtained from a human donor in a cohort sampled during active COVID-19.

This chain uses TRBV3-1 (or the pseudogene TRBV3-2) with TRBJ1-2, with D hard to call. Germline lookup yields CDR1 LGHDT and CDR2 YNNKEL (reference sequence). The CDR3 length is 13 residues. Trimming removed 1 base at V and 6 bases at J, with 9 bases between. The CDR3 spells CASSQARRDGYTF. CDR3 DNA sequence: TGTGCCAGCAGCCAAGCTCGGAGGGATGGCTACACCTTC.

The chain combines TRBV6-2 or TRBV6-3 with TRBJ1-6; weak D call: TRBD1 (5 bases). This CDR3 region has 12 residues. V shed 6 bases and J shed 14 bases, with 14 bases lying between them. Germline CDR1 reads MNHEY; CDR2 reads SVGEGT. The CDR3 sequence: CASSWGERTLHF. CDR3 sequence (DNA): TGTGCCAGCAGCTGGGGCGAGCGAACCCTCCACTTT.

The chain combines TRBV7-2 with TRBJ1-2, with a tentative D call TRBD1 (6 bases). The CDR3 has 15 amino acids. CDR1 and CDR2 (germline): SGHTA, FQGNSA. V lost 5 bases and J 4 bases, leaving 17 bases between the germline ends. DNA for the CDR3: TGTGCCAGCAGCCGCCCCCTGACAGGTGGCTATGGCTACACCTTC. Its translation is CASSRPLTGGYGYTF.

The chain uses TRBV14 and TRBJ1-2; D is uncertain. CDR1 and CDR2 (germline): SGHDN, FVKESK. Trimming cost V 1 base and J 5 bases, with 5 bases left between them. This CDR3 contains 12 residues. CDR3 in amino acids: CASSQGGYGYTF. CDR3 bases: TGTGCCAGCAGCCAAGGCGGGTATGGCTACACCTTC.

This chain links TRBV7-3 with TRBJ2-1; 8 bases are shared with TRBD2. The V gene's germline CDR1 is SGHTA and CDR2 FQGTGA. Trimming took 5 bases from V and 3 from J; bases not matched to a gene: 6. The CDR3 has 15 residues. The CDR3 sequence: CASSPQAGGYNEQFF. The CDR3 DNA reads as TGTGCCAGCAGCCCCCAGGCGGGGGGCTACAATGAGCAGTTCTTC. Supplemented by reference TRBV7-3 and TRBJ2-1, the full variable domain reads GAGVSQTPSNKVTEKGKYVELRCDPISGHTALYWYRQSLGQGPEFLIYFQGTGAADDSGLPNDRFFAVRPEGSVSTLKIQRTERGDSAVYLCASSPQAGGYNEQFFGPGTRLTVL.

J is TRBJ2-5 and V is TRBV2; 11 positions match TRBD2. V dropped 3 bases and J dropped 5; count of bases not matched to a gene: 11. CDR1 is SNHLY and CDR2 is FYNNEI in the germline V gene. CDR3 length: 17 amino acids. CDR3 nucleotide sequence: TGTGCCAGCAGTGATGCGATCGGACTAGCGGGTATGGAGACCCAGTACTTC. Translation gives CASSDAIGLAGMETQYF.

The chain employs TRBV28 and TRBJ2-7; the D gene is possibly TRBD2 (5 bases). Germline CDR1 reads MDHEN; CDR2 reads SYDVKM. The CDR3 loop spans 11 amino acids. Trimming took 7 bases from V and 6 from J, leaving 10 bases between them. CDR3 loop: CASTYRGEQYF. The CDR3 region has the DNA TGTGCCAGCACATACCGGGGCGAGCAGTACTTC. The full variable domain, completed using reference TRBV28 and TRBJ2-7, is DVKVTQSSRYLVKRTGEKVFLECVQDMDHENMFWYRQDPGLGLRLIYFSYDVKMKEKGDIPEGYSVSREKKERFSLILESASTNQTSMYLCASTYRGEQYFGPGTRLTVT.

The chain couples TRBV6-2 or TRBV6-3 to TRBJ2-5; TRBD2 matches at 15 bases. The CDR3 consists of 16 residues. Trimming at V came to 5 bases and at J to 5 bases, leaving 6 bases not matched to a gene. The germline V gene has CDR1 MNHEY and CDR2 SVGEGT. The CDR3 bases are TGTGCCAGCAGTCCCGGACTAGCGGGGGGGTCGGAGACCCAGTACTTC. Its translation: CASSPGLAGGSETQYF.

The sample holds one count of this clone. The chain combines TRBV7-3 with TRBJ2-7; maybe TRBD1 (6 bases). V lost 2 bases and J lost 0, with 8 bases in between. The CDR3 consists of 14 residues. Germline V gene data show CDR1 as SGHTA and CDR2 as FQGTGA. The CDR3, as DNA: TGTGCCAGCAGCTTATTGGGGGCCTCCTACGAGCAGTACTTC. Translation gives CASSLLGASYEQYF.

The J gene is TRBJ2-2, the V gene TRBV4-3; tentatively, D is TRBD2 (6 bases). V was trimmed by 4 bases and J by 7 bases, leaving 19 bases between them. Germline V gene sequence: CDR1 LGHNA, CDR2 YSLEER. The CDR3 totals 16 residues. The CDR3 DNA is TGCGCCAGCAGCCCTGTGGTCCAGGGAGGAAGCGGGGAGCTGTTTTTT. Translated, it gives CASSPVVQGGSGELFF.

This chain joins TRBV7-5 and TRBJ1-5. TRBV7-5 is tagged as a pseudogene. The CDR3 runs to 16 residues. The CDR3 protein is CARSPGGREGNQPQHF. For the CDR3, the DNA is TGTGCCAGAAGCCCGGGGGGCAGGGAAGGCAATCAGCCCCAGCATTTT.

The chain combines TRBV7-3 with TRBJ1-1; D gene ambiguous. V was cut by 7 bases and J by 1 base, with 16 bases left in between. Germline CDR1 SGHTA, CDR2 FQGTGA. The CDR3 is 15 amino acids. The CDR3 protein is CASTRREIGNTEAFF. For the CDR3, the DNA is TGTGCCAGCACTAGGCGGGAGATAGGGAACACTGAAGCTTTCTTT.

The V gene is TRBV30, the J gene TRBJ2-7; 8 nucleotides line up with TRBD2. After removal of 1 base from V and 6 bases from J, the junction contained 17 bases not matched to a gene. The germline CDR1 and CDR2 sequences are GTSNPN and SVGIG (reference sequence). This CDR3 has 17 residues. CDR3 nucleotides: TGTGCCTGGAGTGCCGTGAGGGGCGGGCGGGGGGCCTCCGAGCAGTACTTC. It codes for CAWSAVRGGRGASEQYF.

This clone was counted once. V is TRBV4-3 and J is TRBJ1-4; D perhaps matches TRBD1 (6 bases). V was clipped by 3 bases and J by 10 bases, with 18 bases between them. Germline V gene sequence: CDR1 LGHNA, CDR2 YSLEER. The CDR3 contains 15 residues. The CDR3 is CASSQIGGGPGKLFF. The CDR3 region has the DNA TGCGCCAGCAGCCAGATTGGGGGGGGCCCCGGAAAACTGTTTTTT.

V usage is TRBV19 and J usage is TRBJ1-5; D uncertain. Trimming took 0 bases from V and 7 from J, leaving 13 bases between them. From germline, CDR1 is LNHDA and CDR2 SQIVND (reference sequence). The CDR3 runs to 15 residues. CDR3 DNA sequence: TGTGCCAGTAGTATAGAGGCGGTAACTTGGCAGCCCCAGCATTTT. Translation: CASSIEAVTWQPQHF.

The chain has TRBV5-1 and TRBJ2-7; 9 nucleotides agree with TRBD2. After removal of 0 bases from V and 1 base from J, the junction contained 2 bases not matched to a gene. The germline V gene has CDR1 SGHRS and CDR2 YFSETQ. The CDR3 sequence is 15 residues long. In DNA, the CDR3 is TGCGCCAGCAGCTTGGGGGCGGGAGGGTCCTACGAGCAGTACTTC. Its translation is CASSLGAGGSYEQYF. Supplemented by reference TRBV5-1 and TRBJ2-7, the full variable domain reads KAGVTQTPRYLIKTRGQQVTLSCSPISGHRSVSWYQQTPGQGLQFLFEYFSETQRNKGNFPGRFSGRQFSNSRSEMNVSTLELGDSALYLCASSLGAGGSYEQYFGPGTRLTVT.

The genes are TRBV15 and TRBJ2-3, with a tentative D call TRBD2 (6 bases). CDR1 is LNHNV and CDR2 is YYDKDF in the germline V gene (reference sequence). This CDR3 has 16 residues. The ends were cut back, 0 bases at V and 4 bases at J, with 14 bases in the middle. CDR3 sequence (DNA): TGTGCCACCAGCAGAGACCTCCTTGGAGGGGCAGATACGCAGTATTTT. Protein: CATSRDLLGGADTQYF.

The chain carries TRBV6-2 or TRBV6-3 and TRBJ1-6; 10 nucleotides agree with TRBD1. Germline loops: CDR1 MNHEY, CDR2 SVGEGT. V was clipped by 5 bases and J by 8 bases; unmatched bases: 6. CDR3 length equals 15 residues. The CDR3 bases are TGTGCCAGCAGTCTTCGGACAGGGGGAGATTCACCCCTCCACTTT. Amino acid sequence: CASSLRTGGDSPLHF.

The CDR3 spells CASRRPGQGEQYF. The CDR3 nucleotides read TGTGCCAGCCGCCGACCGGGACAAGGCGAGCAGTACTTC. This chain uses TRBV19 with TRBJ2-7; D is perhaps TRBD1 (6 bases). The V end lost 9 bases, the J end lost 6 bases, and 18 bases lay between the germline ends. CDR3 size: 13 residues. CDR1 and CDR2 (germline): LNHDA, SQIVND (reference sequence).

The chain combines TRBV4-1 with TRBJ1-6; D ambiguous. This CDR3 is 15 amino acids long. V lost 1 base and J lost 11, with 15 bases in between. The germline V gene encodes CDR1 MGHRA and CDR2 YSYEKL. CDR3 sequence: CASSQGRGGVAPLHF. The DNA for the CDR3 is TGCGCCAGCAGCCAAGGGAGAGGCGGGGTCGCACCCCTCCACTTT.

The rearrangement joins TRBV7-2 to TRBJ1-2; a weak D match, TRBD1 (5 bases). Germline-derived CDR1 and CDR2 are SGHTA and FQGNSA. CDR3 length: 14 amino acids. Trimming removed 5 bases from V and 3 bases from J, with 13 bases in between. The CDR3 DNA follows: TGTGCCAGCAGCACTCGGACACTTGACTATGGCTACACCTTC. This codes for CASSTRTLDYGYTF.

The chain has TRBV27 and TRBJ2-7; 7 nucleotides align to TRBD2. The CDR3 is made up of 15 amino acids. CDR1 is MNHEY, CDR2 SMNVEV, per germline (reference sequence). Trimming removed 2 bases from V and 1 base from J; junction bases left unmatched: 5. This chain's CDR3 is CASSLGLGESYEQYF. The CDR3 DNA reads as TGTGCCAGCAGTTTAGGACTAGGGGAGTCCTACGAGCAGTACTTC.

The rearrangement uses TRBV5-4 and TRBJ2-1, with D maybe TRBD2 (5 bases). Trimming left V 0 bases short and J 9 bases short, with 13 bases between. CDR3 length: 14 residues. The germline CDR1 and CDR2 sequences are SGHNT and YYREEE (reference sequence). DNA for the CDR3: TGTGCCAGCAGCTTGGGAGAGCGGCCGGGTGAGCAGTTCTTC. This gives the protein CASSLGERPGEQFF.

V gene TRBV19 combines with J gene TRBJ1-1; the D is unclear. Trimming took 7 bases from V and 0 from J, leaving 12 bases between them. CDR1 LNHDA and CDR2 SQIVND come from the germline V gene (reference sequence). The CDR3 runs to 14 residues. The CDR3 is CASTREAMNTEAFF. CDR3 nucleotides: TGTGCCAGTACGAGGGAGGCCATGAACACTGAAGCTTTCTTT. The full variable domain, rest sourced from reference TRBV19 and TRBJ1-1, is DGGITQSPKYLFRKEGQNVTLSCEQNLNHDAMYWYRQDPGQGLRLIYYSQIVNDFQKGDIAEGYSVSREKKESFPLTVTSAQKNPTAFYLCASTREAMNTEAFFGQGTRLTVV.

The gene calls are TRBV30 and TRBJ2-7, with 9 bases identical to TRBD1. The trim removed 1 base at V and 2 bases at J, leaving 3 bases unmatched. The CDR3 has 14 residues. CDR1 is GTSNPN and CDR2 is SVGIG in the germline V gene (reference sequence). CDR3 sequence reads: CAWSAWTGAYEQYF. CDR3 in DNA: TGTGCCTGGAGTGCATGGACAGGGGCCTACGAGCAGTACTTC.

The J gene is TRBJ2-1, the V gene TRBV11-3; tentative D call: TRBD2 (5 bases). The germline V gene has CDR1 SGHNT and CDR2 YENEEA. The V end lost 3 bases, the J end lost 2 bases, and 14 bases lay between the germline ends. The CDR3 has 16 residues. The chain's CDR3 is CASSFSQRKAYNEQFF. The DNA of the CDR3 is TGTGCCAGCAGCTTCAGCCAGCGGAAGGCCTACAATGAGCAGTTCTTC.

The V gene is TRBV21-1, the J gene TRBJ2-4; the table's TRBD1 call for D was not verified on the DNA. TRBV21-1 is designated a pseudogene. CDR3 length equals 16 residues. The CDR3 nucleotides read TGTGCCAGCAGCAAAGTGCTGACAAGAGCCAAAAACATTCAGTACTTC. Its translation: CASSKVLTRAKNIQYF.

This sequence joins TRBV10-3 and TRBJ2-1, with D perhaps matching TRBD1 (5 bases). From germline, CDR1 is ENHRY and CDR2 SYGVKD. Trimming stripped 6 bases from V and 6 bases from J, with 12 bases between. This CDR3 comprises 13 residues. The CDR3 DNA reads TGTGCCATCAGCCAGGGTCCGGGCAATGAGCAGTTCTTC. Translated, it gives CAISQGPGNEQFF.

This clone was counted a single time. The V and J genes are TRBV5-4 and TRBJ1-5; D possibly corresponds to TRBD1 (5 bases). The germline V gene encodes CDR1 SGHNT and CDR2 YYREEE (reference sequence). Trimming removed 4 bases at V and 4 bases at J, with 12 bases between. The CDR3 covers 14 residues. This CDR3 is CASSADRNNQPQHF. The CDR3 region has the DNA TGTGCCAGCAGCGCAGACAGAAATAATCAGCCCCAGCATTTT.